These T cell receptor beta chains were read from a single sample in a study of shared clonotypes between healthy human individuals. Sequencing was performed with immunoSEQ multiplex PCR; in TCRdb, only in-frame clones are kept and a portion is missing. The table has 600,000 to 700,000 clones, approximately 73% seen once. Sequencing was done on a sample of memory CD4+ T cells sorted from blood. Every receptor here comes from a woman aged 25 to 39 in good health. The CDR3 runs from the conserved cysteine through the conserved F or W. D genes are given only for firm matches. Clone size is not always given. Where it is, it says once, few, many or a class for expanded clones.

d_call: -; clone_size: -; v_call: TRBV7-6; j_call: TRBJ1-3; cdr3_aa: CASSLESWSGNTIYF; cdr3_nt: TGTGCCAGCAGCTTAGAGAGTTGGTCCGGAAACACCATATATTTT
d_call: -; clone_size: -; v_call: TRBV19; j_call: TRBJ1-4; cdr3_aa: CASSARGRTTNEKLFF; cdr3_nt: TGTGCCAGTAGTGCCCGGGGCCGAACAACTAATGAAAAACTGTTTTTT
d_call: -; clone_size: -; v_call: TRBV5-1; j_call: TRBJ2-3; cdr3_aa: CASSLRDDTQYF; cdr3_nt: TGCGCCAGCAGCTTACGAGACGATACGCAGTATTTT
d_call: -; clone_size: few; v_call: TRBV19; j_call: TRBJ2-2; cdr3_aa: CASSIRTAPGELFF; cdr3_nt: TGTGCCAGTAGTATCAGAACTGCACCCGGGGAGCTGTTTTTT
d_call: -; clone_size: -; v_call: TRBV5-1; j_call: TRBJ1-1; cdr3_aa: CASSWAGARNTEAFF; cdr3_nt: TGCGCCAGCAGCTGGGCGGGGGCCCGGAACACTGAAGCTTTCTTT
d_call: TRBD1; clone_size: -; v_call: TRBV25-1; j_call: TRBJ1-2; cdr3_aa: CASRRTGEGYTF; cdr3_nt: TGTGCCAGCAGGAGGACAGGAGAAGGCTACACCTTC
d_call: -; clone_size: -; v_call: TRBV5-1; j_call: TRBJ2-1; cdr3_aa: CASSPDRSSYNEQFF; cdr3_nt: TGCGCCAGCAGCCCGGACCGAAGCTCCTACAATGAGCAGTTCTTC
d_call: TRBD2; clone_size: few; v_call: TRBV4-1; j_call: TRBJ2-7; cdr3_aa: CASSQKRGAYEQYF; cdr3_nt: TGCGCCAGCAGCCAAAAGCGGGGGGCCTACGAGCAGTACTTC
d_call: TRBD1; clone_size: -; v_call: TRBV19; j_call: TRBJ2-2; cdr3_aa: CASSDRVRGTGELFF; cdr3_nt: TGTGCCAGTAGTGACAGGGTGCGAGGCACCGGGGAGCTGTTTTTT
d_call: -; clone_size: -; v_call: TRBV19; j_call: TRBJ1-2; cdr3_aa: CASSRQASVGYTF; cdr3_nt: TGTGCCAGTAGTCGACAGGCGTCGGTTGGCTACACCTTC
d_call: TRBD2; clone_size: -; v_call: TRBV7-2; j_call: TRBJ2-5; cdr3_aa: CASSLAPPRVLTAGATQYF; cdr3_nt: TGTGCCAGCAGCTTAGCCCCCCCTCGGGTGTTGACAGCGGGAGCTACCCAGTACTTC
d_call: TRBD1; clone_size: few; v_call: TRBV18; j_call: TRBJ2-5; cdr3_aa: CASETGQGETQYF; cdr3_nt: TGTGCCAGCGAAACGGGACAGGGAGAGACCCAGTACTTC
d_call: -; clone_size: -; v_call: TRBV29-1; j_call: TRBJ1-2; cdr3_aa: CSVEGTQLNYGYTF; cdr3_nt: TGCAGCGTTGAAGGGACGCAGCTTAACTATGGCTACACCTTC
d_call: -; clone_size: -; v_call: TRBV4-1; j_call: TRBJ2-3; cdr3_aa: CASSPSGTIGTDTQYF; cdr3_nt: TGCGCCAGCAGCCCTTCAGGGACCATTGGCACAGATACGCAGTATTTT
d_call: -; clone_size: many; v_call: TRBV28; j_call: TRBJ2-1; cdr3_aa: CASSFGVGNEQFF; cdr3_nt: TGTGCCAGCAGTTTCGGGGTCGGAAATGAGCAGTTCTTC
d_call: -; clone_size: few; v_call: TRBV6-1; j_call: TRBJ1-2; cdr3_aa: CASSVVRGDGYTF; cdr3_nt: TGTGCCAGCAGTGTTGTTCGTGGGGATGGCTACACCTTC
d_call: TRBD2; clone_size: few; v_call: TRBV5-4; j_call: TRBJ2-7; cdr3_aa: CASSLGLAGPYEQYF; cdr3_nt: TGTGCCAGCAGCTTGGGACTAGCGGGTCCCTACGAGCAGTACTTC
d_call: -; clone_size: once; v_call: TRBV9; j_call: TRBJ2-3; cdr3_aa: CASSVGPANGRVSLTDTQYF; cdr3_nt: TGTGCCAGCAGCGTAGGTCCAGCAAACGGGAGAGTTTCGTTGACAGATACGCAGTATTTT
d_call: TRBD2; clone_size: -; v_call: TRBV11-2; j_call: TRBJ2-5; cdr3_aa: CASSLLAGLAGGQETQYF; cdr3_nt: TGTGCCAGCAGCTTATTGGCGGGACTAGCGGGAGGTCAAGAGACCCAGTACTTC
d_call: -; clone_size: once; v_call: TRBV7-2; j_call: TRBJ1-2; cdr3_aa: CASSSTVYGYTF; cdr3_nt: TGTGCCAGCAGCTCGACAGTTTATGGCTACACCTTC
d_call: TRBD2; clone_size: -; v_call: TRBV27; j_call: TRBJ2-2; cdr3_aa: CASSPLAGGSTGELFF; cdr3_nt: TGTGCCAGCAGTCCCCTAGCGGGAGGTAGCACCGGGGAGCTGTTTTTT
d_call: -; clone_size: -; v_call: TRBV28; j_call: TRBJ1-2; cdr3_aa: CASSTGHYGYTF; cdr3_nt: TGTGCCAGCAGCACAGGGCACTATGGCTACACCTTC
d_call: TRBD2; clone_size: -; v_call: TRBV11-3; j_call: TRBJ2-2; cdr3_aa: CASSQRKAGGPYTGELFF; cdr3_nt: TGTGCCAGCAGTCAAAGAAAAGCGGGAGGGCCTTACACCGGGGAGCTGTTTTTT
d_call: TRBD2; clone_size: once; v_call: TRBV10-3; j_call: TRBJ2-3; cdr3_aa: CASRAGTSGTDTQYF; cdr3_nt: TGTGCCAGCAGGGCGGGGACTAGCGGGACAGATACGCAGTATTTT
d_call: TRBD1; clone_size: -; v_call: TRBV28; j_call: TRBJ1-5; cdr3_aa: CASWDRAGEPQHF; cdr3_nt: TGTGCCAGCTGGGACAGGGCAGGGGAGCCCCAGCATTTT
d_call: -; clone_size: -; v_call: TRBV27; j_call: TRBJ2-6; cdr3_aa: CASSPPAGGSGANVLTF; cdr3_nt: TGTGCCAGCAGCCCCCCTGCCGGCGGCTCTGGGGCCAACGTCCTGACTTTC
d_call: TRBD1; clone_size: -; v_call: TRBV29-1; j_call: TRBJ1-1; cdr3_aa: CSVEGDRGDTEAFF; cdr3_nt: TGCAGCGTTGAGGGGGACAGGGGGGACACTGAAGCTTTCTTT
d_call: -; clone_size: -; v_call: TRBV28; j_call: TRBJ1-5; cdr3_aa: CASKKRLGLSNQPQHF; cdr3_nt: TGTGCCAGCAAAAAGCGTTTAGGTTTAAGCAATCAGCCCCAGCATTTT